Below, 13 T cell receptor beta chains from the same sample are listed, as sequenced in a study of T cell responses to AZD1222 COVID-19 vaccine. The repertoire was sequenced with immunoSEQ multiplex PCR; TCRdb's copy has only in-frame clones and lacks some. The data hold 150,000 or so clones, with around 92% observed a single time. The sample consisted of peripheral blood, taken on day 0 of AZD1222 vaccination. The receptor set was obtained from an adult in good health.

The chain joins TRBV12-3 or TRBV12-4 to TRBJ2-5, with D unresolved. This CDR3 has 11 residues. V lost 6 bases and J lost 3, with 5 bases in between. The CDR3 protein is CASSQKETQYF. The CDR3 coding sequence is TGTGCCAGCAGCCAGAAAGAGACCCAGTACTTC.

The chain joins TRBV5-1 to TRBJ2-7; 8 nucleotides agree with TRBD2. CDR3 length: 14 amino acids. V was clipped by 3 bases and J by 1 base; unmatched bases: 3. From germline, CDR1 is SGHRS and CDR2 YFSETQ. The CDR3 bases are TGCGCCAGCAGCTCGGGACTAGGTTCCTACGAGCAGTACTTC. Its translation: CASSSGLGSYEQYF.

The V and J genes are TRBV10-3 and TRBJ1-5; a possible D gene is TRBD1 (5 bases). The CDR3 has 14 residues. Germline CDR1 is ENHRY and CDR2 is SYGVKD. Trimming cost V 6 bases and J 2 bases, with 11 bases left between them. This CDR3 is CAIRDSSGNQPQHF. The CDR3 DNA follows: TGTGCCATCAGAGACAGTAGCGGCAATCAGCCCCAGCATTTT.

The chain joins TRBV18 to TRBJ2-4; possibly TRBD1 for D (5 bases). The V gene's germline CDR1 is KGHSH and CDR2 LQKENI. Trimming cost V 6 bases and J 5 bases, with 14 bases left between them. CDR3 length: 14 amino acids. In nucleotides, the CDR3 is TGTGCCAGCTCTCAGGGAACGATGGAAAACATTCAGTACTTC. Its translation is CASSQGTMENIQYF.

The chain has TRBV24-1 and TRBJ2-1; tentative D call: TRBD1 (7 bases). The germline V gene encodes CDR1 KGHDR and CDR2 SFDVKD. CDR3 size: 16 residues. V was shortened by 5 bases and J by 2 bases, with 15 bases between the two germline ends. The CDR3 coding sequence is TGTGCCACCAGTGGGCGAGGCAGGGGGGCCTACAATGAGCAGTTCTTC. Its protein product is CATSGRGRGAYNEQFF.

J is TRBJ1-1 and V is TRBV7-8; maybe TRBD1 (6 bases). Germline lookup yields CDR1 SGHVS and CDR2 FQNEAQ. Trimming pared 4 bases from V and 1 base from J, leaving 13 bases between. This CDR3 spans 15 amino acids. The CDR3: CASSSGVPSNTEAFF. The CDR3 DNA reads TGTGCCAGCAGCTCAGGGGTCCCCTCGAACACTGAAGCTTTCTTT. Looking up the rest from reference TRBV7-8 and TRBJ1-1 gives the full variable domain: GAGVSQSPRYKVAKRGQDVALRCDPISGHVSLFWYQQALGQGPEFLTYFQNEAQLDKSGLPSDRFFAERPEGSVSTLKIQRTQQEDSAVYLCASSSGVPSNTEAFFGQGTRLTVV.

This chain joins TRBV10-3 and TRBJ1-1; D gene uncertain. V was clipped by 7 bases and J by 5 bases, with 17 bases between them. The length of the CDR3 is 14 residues. Germline CDR1 is ENHRY and CDR2 is SYGVKD. The CDR3: CAITADPGRTEAFF. As DNA, the CDR3 is TGTGCCATCACTGCGGACCCGGGGAGGACTGAAGCTTTCTTT.

This chain links TRBV10-3 with TRBJ1-1; D ambiguous. CDR3 size: 11 residues. Trimming took off 3 bases at V and 4 bases at J, with 3 bases between the two ends. Germline assignment: CDR1 ENHRY and CDR2 SYGVKD. The CDR3 sequence: CAISEGTEAFF. CDR3 bases: TGTGCCATCAGTGAAGGCACTGAAGCTTTCTTT.

This chain joins TRBV7-9 and TRBJ2-1; 15 bases are shared with TRBD2. Germline trimming cut 0 bases from V and 9 bases from J; bases unmatched to any gene: 6. CDR3 length: 17 amino acids. The germline V gene encodes CDR1 SEHNR and CDR2 FQNEAQ (reference sequence). CDR3 residues: CASSLAEGLAGGREQFF. CDR3 coding DNA: TGTGCCAGCAGCTTAGCGGAAGGACTAGCGGGGGGGCGTGAGCAGTTCTTC.

The chain combines TRBV9 with TRBJ1-3, with D possibly being TRBD1 (6 bases). The V end lost 0 bases, the J end lost 2 bases, and 9 bases lay between the germline ends. CDR1 and CDR2 (germline): SGDLS, YYNGEE. This CDR3 has 15 amino acids. CDR3 DNA sequence: TGTGCCAGCAGCGTAGTGTGGGGGCCTGGAAACACCATATATTTT. This translates into CASSVVWGPGNTIYF.

The rearrangement uses TRBV13 and TRBJ1-6; D remains unclear. The V end lost 6 bases, the J end lost 7 bases, and 13 bases lay between the germline ends. The CDR3 spans 14 residues. Germline CDR1 PRHDT, CDR2 FYEKMQ (reference sequence). This CDR3 is CASRFGRPNSPLHF. CDR3 sequence (DNA): TGTGCCAGCAGATTCGGGCGCCCGAATTCACCCCTCCACTTT.

The J gene is TRBJ2-2, the V gene TRBV9, with 10 bases identical to TRBD2. The V gene end was trimmed by 3 bases and the J gene end by 4 bases; junction bases not matched to a gene: 9. This CDR3 spans 17 amino acids. CDR1 SGDLS and CDR2 YYNGEE come from the germline V gene. CDR3: CASSGISGGIGTGELFF. The CDR3 nucleotides read TGTGCCAGCAGCGGTATTAGCGGGGGGATCGGCACCGGGGAGCTGTTTTTT.

The chain is built from TRBV5-1 and TRBJ2-2; maybe TRBD1 (5 bases). The V and J ends lost 0 bases and 4 bases respectively, with 10 bases between them. This CDR3 region has 15 residues. CDR1 and CDR2 (germline): SGHRS, YFSETQ. In DNA form, the CDR3 reads TGCGCCAGCAGCTTGGAGGGGCGCGGCACCGGGGAGCTGTTTTTT. It encodes CASSLEGRGTGELFF.